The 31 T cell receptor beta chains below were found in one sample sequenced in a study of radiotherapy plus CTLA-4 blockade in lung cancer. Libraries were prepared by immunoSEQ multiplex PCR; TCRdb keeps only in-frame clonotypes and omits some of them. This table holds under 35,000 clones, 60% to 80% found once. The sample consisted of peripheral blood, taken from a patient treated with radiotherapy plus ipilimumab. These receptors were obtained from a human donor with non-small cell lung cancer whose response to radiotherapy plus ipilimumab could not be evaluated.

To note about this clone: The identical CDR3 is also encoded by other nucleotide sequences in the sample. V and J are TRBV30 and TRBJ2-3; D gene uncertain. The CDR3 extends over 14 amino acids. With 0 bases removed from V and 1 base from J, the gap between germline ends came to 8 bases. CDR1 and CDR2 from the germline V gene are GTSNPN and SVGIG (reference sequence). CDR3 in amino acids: CAWSVGQGTDTQYF. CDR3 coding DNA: TGTGCCTGGAGTGTAGGTCAGGGCACAGATACGCAGTATTTT.

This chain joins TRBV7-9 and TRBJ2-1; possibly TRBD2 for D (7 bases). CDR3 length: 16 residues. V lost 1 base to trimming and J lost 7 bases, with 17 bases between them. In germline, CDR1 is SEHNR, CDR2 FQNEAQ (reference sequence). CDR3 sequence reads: CASSLVGGGPGNEQFF. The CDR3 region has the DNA TGTGCCAGCAGCTTAGTAGGGGGAGGGCCTGGTAATGAGCAGTTCTTC.

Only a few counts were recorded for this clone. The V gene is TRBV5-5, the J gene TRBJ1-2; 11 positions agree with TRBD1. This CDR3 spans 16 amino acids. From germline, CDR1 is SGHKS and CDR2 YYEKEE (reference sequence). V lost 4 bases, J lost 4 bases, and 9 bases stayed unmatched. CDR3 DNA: TGTGCCAGCAGCCGAGGACAGGGGGCGTGGGGCTATGGCTACACCTTC. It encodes CASSRGQGAWGYGYTF.

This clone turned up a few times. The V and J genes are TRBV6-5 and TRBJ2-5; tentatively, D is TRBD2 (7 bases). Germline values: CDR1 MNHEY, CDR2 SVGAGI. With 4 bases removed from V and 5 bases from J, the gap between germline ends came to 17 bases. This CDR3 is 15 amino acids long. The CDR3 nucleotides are TGTGCCAGCAGTTCCCTCGGGGGGCAGAGGGAGACCCAGTACTTC. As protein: CASSSLGGQRETQYF.

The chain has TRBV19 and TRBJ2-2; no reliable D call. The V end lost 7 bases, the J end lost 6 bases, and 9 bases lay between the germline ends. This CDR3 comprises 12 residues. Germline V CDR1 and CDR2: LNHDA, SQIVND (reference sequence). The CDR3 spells CASNTVPGELFF. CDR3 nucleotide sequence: TGTGCCAGTAACACAGTCCCCGGGGAGCTGTTTTTT. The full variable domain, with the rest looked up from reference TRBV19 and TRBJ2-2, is DGGITQSPKYLFRKEGQNVTLSCEQNLNHDAMYWYRQDPGQGLRLIYYSQIVNDFQKGDIAEGYSVSREKKESFPLTVTSAQKNPTAFYLCASNTVPGELFFGEGSRLTVL.

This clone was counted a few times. Here the CDR3 DNA reads TGTGCCAGCAGTTACTCGAGACAGGGGGCCTACGAGCAGTACTTC. It encodes CASSYSRQGAYEQYF. The chain couples TRBV6-6 to TRBJ2-7, with TRBD1 matching 9 bases. The CDR3 is 15 amino acids. CDR1 and CDR2 from the germline V gene are MNHNY and SVGAGI (reference sequence). After removal of 0 bases from V and 2 bases from J, the junction contained 2 bases not matched to a gene.

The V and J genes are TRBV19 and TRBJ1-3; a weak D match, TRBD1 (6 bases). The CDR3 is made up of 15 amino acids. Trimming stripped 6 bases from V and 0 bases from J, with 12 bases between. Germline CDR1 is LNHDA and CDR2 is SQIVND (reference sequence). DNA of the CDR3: TGTGCCAGTAGGCCTACAGGGAGCTCTGGAAACACCATATATTTT. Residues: CASRPTGSSGNTIYF.

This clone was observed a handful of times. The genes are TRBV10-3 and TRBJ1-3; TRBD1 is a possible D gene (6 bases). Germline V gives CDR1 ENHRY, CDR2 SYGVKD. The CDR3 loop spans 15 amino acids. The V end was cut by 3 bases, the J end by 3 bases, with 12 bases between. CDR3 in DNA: TGTGCCATCAGTGATCCTGGACAGCTTGGAAACACCATATATTTT. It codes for CAISDPGQLGNTIYF.

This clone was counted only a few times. The chain's CDR3 is CASSPIGRARDNEQFF. As DNA, the CDR3 is TGTGCCAGCAGCCCGATCGGGAGGGCCAGGGACAATGAGCAGTTCTTC. The rearrangement joins TRBV14 to TRBJ2-1; TRBD2 matches at 8 bases. This CDR3 is 16 amino acids long. V dropped 4 bases and J dropped 5; count of bases not matched to a gene: 10. Germline V gene sequence: CDR1 SGHDN, CDR2 FVKESK.

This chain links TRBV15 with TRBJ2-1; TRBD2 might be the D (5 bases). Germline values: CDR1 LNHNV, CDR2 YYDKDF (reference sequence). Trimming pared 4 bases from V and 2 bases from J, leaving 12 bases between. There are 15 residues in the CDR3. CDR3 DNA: TGTGCCACCAGCAAAAGGGATAGCGCCTACAATGAGCAGTTCTTC. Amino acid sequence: CATSKRDSAYNEQFF.

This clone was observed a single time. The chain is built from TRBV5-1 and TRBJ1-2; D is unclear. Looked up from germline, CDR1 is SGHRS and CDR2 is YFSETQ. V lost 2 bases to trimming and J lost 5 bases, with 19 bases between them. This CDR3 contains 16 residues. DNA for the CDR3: TGCGCCAGCAGCTTAGAGTCCAGGCGTGATGGATATGGCTACACCTTC. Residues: CASSLESRRDGYGYTF.

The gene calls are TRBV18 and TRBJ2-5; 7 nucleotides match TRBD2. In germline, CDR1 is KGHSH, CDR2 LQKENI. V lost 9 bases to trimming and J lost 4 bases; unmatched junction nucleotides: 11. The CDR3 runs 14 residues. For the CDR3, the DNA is TGTGCCAGTTCGCGGGAGAGTTTCTCAGAGACCCAGTACTTC. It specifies CASSRESFSETQYF.

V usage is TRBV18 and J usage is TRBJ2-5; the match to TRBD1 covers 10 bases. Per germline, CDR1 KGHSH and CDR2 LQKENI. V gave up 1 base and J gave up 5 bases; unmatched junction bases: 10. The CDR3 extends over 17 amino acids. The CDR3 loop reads CASSPRVATGGRETQYF. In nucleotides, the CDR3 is TGTGCCAGCTCACCACGGGTCGCGACAGGGGGCCGTGAGACCCAGTACTTC. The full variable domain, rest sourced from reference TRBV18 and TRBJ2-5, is NAGVMQNPRHLVRRRGQEARLRCSPMKGHSHVYWYRQLPEEGLKFMVYLQKENIIDESGMPKERFSAEFPKEGPSILRIQQVVRGDSAAYFCASSPRVATGGRETQYFGPGTRLLVL.

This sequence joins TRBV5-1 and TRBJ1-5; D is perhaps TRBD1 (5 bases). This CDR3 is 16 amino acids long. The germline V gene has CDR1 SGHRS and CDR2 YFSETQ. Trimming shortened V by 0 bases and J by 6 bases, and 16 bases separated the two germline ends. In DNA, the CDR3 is TGCGCCAGCAGCTTGGGTGATCGGCAGGGAGGTCAGCCCCAGCATTTT. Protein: CASSLGDRQGGQPQHF.

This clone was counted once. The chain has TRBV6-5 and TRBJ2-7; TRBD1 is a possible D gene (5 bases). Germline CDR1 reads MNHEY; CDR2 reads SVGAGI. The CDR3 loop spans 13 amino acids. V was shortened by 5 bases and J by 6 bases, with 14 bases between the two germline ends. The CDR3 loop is CASSNTQVVEQYF. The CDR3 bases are TGTGCCAGCAGTAACACACAGGTAGTCGAGCAGTACTTC.

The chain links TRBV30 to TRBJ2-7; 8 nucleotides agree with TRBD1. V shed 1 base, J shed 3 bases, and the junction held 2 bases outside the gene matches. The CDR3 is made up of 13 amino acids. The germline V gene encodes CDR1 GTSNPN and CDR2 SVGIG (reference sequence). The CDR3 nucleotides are TGTGCCTGGAGTGGGACAGGGTACTACGAGCAGTACTTC. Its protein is CAWSGTGYYEQYF.

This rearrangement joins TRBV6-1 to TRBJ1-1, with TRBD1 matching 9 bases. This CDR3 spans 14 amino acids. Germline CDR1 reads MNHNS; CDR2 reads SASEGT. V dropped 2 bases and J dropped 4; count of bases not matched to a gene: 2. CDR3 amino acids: CASSEWTGATEAFF. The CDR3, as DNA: TGTGCCAGCAGTGAATGGACAGGGGCCACTGAAGCTTTCTTT.

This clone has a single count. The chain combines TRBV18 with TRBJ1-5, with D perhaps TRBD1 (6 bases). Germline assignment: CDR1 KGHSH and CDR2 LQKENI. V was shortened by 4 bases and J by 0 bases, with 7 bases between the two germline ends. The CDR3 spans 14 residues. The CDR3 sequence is CASSQGVSNQPQHF. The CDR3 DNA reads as TGTGCCAGCTCACAGGGGGTTAGCAATCAGCCCCAGCATTTT.

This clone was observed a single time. The CDR3 is CASSLGGSGANVLTF. Written as DNA, the CDR3 is TGTGCCAGCAGCTTAGGAGGGAGTGGGGCCAACGTCCTGACTTTC. V gene TRBV7-9 combines with J gene TRBJ2-6, with D perhaps matching TRBD2 (5 bases). The CDR3 loop spans 15 amino acids. V lost 1 base, J lost 3 bases, and 7 bases lay in between. CDR1 is SEHNR and CDR2 is FQNEAQ in the germline V gene (reference sequence).

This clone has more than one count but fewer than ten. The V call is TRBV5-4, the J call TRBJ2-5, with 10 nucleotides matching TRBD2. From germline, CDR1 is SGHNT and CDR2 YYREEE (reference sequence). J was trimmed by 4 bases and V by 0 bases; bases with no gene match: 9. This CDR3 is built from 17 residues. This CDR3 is CASSLALAGGTVETQYF. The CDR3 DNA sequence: TGTGCCAGCAGCTTGGCTTTAGCGGGAGGCACGGTAGAGACCCAGTACTTC.

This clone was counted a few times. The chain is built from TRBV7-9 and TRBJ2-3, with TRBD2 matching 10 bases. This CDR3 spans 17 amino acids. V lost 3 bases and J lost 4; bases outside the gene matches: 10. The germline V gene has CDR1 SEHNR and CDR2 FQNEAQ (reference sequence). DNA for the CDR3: TGTGCCAGCAGCTTCCTTCCGGCCAGCGGGAGGGCAGATACGCAGTATTTT. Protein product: CASSFLPASGRADTQYF.

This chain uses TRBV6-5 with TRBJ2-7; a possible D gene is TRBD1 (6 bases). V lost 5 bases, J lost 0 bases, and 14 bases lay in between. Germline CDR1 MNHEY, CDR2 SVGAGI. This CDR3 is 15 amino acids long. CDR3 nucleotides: TGTGCCAGCAGTCCGACAGGACCGAGCTCCTACGAGCAGTACTTC. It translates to CASSPTGPSSYEQYF.

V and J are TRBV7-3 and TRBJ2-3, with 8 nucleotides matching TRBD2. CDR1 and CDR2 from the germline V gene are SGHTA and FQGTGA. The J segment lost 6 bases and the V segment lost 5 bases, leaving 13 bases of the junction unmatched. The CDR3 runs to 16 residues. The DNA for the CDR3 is TGTGCCAGCAGCGGGGGGACTAGTCAATCTTGGGATACGCAGTATTTT. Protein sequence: CASSGGTSQSWDTQYF.

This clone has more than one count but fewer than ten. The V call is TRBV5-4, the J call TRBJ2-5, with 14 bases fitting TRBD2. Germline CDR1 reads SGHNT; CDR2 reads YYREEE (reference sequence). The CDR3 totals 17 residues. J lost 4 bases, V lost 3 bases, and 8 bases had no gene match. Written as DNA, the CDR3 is TGTGCCAGCAGCTACGGAACGGGACTAGCGGGAGTAGAGACCCAGTACTTC. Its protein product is CASSYGTGLAGVETQYF.

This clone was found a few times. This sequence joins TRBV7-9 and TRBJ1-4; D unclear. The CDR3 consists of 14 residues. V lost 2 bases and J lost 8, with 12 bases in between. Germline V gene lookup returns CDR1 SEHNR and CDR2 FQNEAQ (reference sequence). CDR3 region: CASSLFGVGEKLFF. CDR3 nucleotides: TGTGCCAGCAGCTTATTCGGGGTTGGGGAAAAACTGTTTTTT.

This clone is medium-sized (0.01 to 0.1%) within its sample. In DNA, the CDR3 is TGTGCCAGTACCCGCGGCAGGGTAAAACAGAACACTGAAGCTTTCTTT. As protein: CASTRGRVKQNTEAFF. The rearrangement uses TRBV19 and TRBJ1-1, with D possibly matching TRBD1 (5 bases). The CDR3 totals 16 residues. The V end lost 7 bases, the J end lost 1 base, and 19 bases lay between the germline ends. Germline CDR1 LNHDA, CDR2 SQIVND (reference sequence).

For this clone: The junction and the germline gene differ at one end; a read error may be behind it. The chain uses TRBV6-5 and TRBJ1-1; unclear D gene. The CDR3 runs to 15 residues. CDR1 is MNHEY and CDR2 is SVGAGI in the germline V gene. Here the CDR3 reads CASTYSWAANTEAFF. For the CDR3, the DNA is TGTGCCAGCACTTACTCCTGGGCAGCCAACACTGAAGCTTTCTTT.

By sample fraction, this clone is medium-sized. The CDR3: CASSQQDNQPQHF. The DNA for the CDR3 is TGTGCCAGCAGTCAACAAGACAATCAGCCCCAGCATTTT. The rearrangement uses TRBV2 and TRBJ1-5; D ambiguous. CDR1 is SNHLY and CDR2 is FYNNEI in the germline V gene. Trimming removed 5 bases at V and 3 bases at J, with 8 bases between. The CDR3 extends over 13 amino acids.

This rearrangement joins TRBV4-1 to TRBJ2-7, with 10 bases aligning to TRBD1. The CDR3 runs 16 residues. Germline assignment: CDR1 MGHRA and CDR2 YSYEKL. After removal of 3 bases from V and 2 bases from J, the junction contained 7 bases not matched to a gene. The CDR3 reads CASSHSGTGEAYEQYF. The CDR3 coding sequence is TGCGCCAGCAGCCACTCCGGGACAGGGGAGGCCTACGAGCAGTACTTC.

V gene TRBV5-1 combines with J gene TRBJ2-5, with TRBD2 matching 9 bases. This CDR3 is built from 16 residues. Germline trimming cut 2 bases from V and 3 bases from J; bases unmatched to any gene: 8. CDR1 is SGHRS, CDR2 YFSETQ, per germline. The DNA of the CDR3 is TGCGCCAGCAGCTTCTTAAGCGGGAGGATTAAAGAGACCCAGTACTTC. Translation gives CASSFLSGRIKETQYF.

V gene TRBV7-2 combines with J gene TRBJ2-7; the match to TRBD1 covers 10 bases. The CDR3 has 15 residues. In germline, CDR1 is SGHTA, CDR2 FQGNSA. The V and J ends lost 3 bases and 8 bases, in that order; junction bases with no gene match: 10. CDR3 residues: CASSFPGTGVAQQYF. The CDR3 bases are TGTGCCAGCAGCTTCCCAGGGACAGGGGTCGCGCAGCAGTACTTC. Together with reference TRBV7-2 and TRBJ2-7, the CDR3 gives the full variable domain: GAGVSQSPSNKVTEKGKDVELRCDPISGHTALYWYRQSLGQGLEFLIYFQGNSAPDKSGLPSDRFSAERTGGSVSTLTIQRTQQEDSAVYLCASSFPGTGVAQQYFGPGTRLTVT.